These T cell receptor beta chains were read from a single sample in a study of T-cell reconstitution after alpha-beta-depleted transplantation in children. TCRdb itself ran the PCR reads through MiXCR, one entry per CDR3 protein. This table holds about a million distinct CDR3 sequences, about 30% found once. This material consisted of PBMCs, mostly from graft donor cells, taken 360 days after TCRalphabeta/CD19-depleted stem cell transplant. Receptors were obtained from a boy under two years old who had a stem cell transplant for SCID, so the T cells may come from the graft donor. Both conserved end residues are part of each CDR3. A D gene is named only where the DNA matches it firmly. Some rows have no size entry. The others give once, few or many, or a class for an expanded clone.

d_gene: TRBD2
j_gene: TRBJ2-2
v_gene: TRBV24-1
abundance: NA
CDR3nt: TGTGCCACCAGTGATACCAGCGGGGAACTAAGGGGGGAGCTGTTTTTT
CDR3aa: CATSDTSGELRGELFF

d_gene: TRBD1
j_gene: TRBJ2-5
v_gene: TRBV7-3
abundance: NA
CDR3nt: TGTGCCAGCAGCCAGACAGGGATTTACCAAGAGACCCAGTACTTC
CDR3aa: CASSQTGIYQETQYF

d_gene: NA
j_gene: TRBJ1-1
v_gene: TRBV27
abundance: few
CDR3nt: TGTGCCAGCAGTTTAGGGGCTATACACACTGAAGCTTTCTTT
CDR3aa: CASSLGAIHTEAFF

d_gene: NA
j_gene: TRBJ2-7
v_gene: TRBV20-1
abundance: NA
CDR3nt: TGCAGTGCTAGGAGGGTAGCTCTCTCCTACGAGCAGTACTTC
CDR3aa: CSARRVALSYEQYF

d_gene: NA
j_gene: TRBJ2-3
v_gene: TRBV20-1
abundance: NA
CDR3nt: TGCAGTGCCAACCAGGGAATCACAGATACGCAGTATTTT
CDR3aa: CSANQGITDTQYF

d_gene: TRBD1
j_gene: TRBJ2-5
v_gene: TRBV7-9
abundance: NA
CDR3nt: TGTGCCAGCAGCTTTCCACCGGGACAGGGAAAGGAGACCCAGTACTTC
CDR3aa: CASSFPPGQGKETQYF

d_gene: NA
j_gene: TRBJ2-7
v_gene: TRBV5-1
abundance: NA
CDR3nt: TGCGCCAGTGCAACTGGACGTTCGGGACCTGGTTACGAGCAGTACTTC
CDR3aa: CASATGRSGPGYEQYF

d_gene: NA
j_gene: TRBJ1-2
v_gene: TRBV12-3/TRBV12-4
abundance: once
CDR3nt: TGTGCCAGCAGCCCCGATACAGGGCCTGGGTATGGCTACACCTTC
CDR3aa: CASSPDTGPGYGYTF

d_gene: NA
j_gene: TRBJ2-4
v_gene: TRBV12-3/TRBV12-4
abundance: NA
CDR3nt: TGTGCCAGCAGCCCCGACAGAACTGAGAACATTCAGTACTTC
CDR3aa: CASSPDRTENIQYF

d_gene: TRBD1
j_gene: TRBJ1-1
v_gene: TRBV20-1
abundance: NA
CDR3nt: TGCAGTGCCCCCAGGGGGGGGAAAACTGAAGCTTTCTTT
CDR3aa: CSAPRGGKTEAFF

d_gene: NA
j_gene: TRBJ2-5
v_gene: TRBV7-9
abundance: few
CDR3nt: TGTGCCAGCAGCTTAGCCCTACCCGGAGAGACCCAGTACTTC
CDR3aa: CASSLALPGETQYF

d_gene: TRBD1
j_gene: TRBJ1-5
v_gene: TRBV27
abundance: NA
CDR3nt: TGTGCCAGCGGACAGGGATACAATCAGCCCCAGCATTTT
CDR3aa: CASGQGYNQPQHF

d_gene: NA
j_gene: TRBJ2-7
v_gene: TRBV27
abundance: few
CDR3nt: TGTGCCAGCAGACCAATAACCGGGACTGGGCCCGGCGAGCAGTACTTC
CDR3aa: CASRPITGTGPGEQYF

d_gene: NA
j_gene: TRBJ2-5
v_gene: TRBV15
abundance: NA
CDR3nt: TGTGCCACCAGCAGAGGGGTGGGGGGAGAGACCCAGTACTTC
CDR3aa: CATSRGVGGETQYF

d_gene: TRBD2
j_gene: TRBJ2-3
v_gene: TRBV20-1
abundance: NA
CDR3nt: TGCAGTGCTGCGACCTGGGGAACTAGCGGGGGCACAGATACGCAGTATTTT
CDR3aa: CSAATWGTSGGTDTQYF

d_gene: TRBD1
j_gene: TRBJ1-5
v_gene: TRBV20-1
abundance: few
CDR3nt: TGCAGTGCTGCCCCCGACAGGGAAAACCAGCCCCAGCATTTT
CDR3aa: CSAAPDRENQPQHF

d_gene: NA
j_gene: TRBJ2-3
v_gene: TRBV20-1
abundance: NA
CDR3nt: TGCAGTGCTAGAGGCCTTCCTAGAGATACGCAGTATTTT
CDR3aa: CSARGLPRDTQYF

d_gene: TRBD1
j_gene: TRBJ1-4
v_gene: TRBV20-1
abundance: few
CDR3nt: TGCAGTGCCCGACAGGGAGAGGTGGAAAAACTGTTTTTT
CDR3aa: CSARQGEVEKLFF

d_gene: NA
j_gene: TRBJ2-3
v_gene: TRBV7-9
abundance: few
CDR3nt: TGTGCCAGCAGTAGAGGGGGGGGCGCCACAGATACGCAGTATTTT
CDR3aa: CASSRGGGATDTQYF

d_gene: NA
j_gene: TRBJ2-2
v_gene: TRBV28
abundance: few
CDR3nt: TGTGCCAGCAGCCGACCCCCGGGGCTAGCGAACACCGGGGAGCTGTTTTTT
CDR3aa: CASSRPPGLANTGELFF

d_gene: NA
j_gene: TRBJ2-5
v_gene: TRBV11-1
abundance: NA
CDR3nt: TGTGCCAGCACTCAAGAGACCCAGTACTTC
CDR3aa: CASTQETQYF

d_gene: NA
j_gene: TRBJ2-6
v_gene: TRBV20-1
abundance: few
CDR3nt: TGCAGTGCTAGAGCCGTGCGGTCTGGGGCCAACGTCCTGACTTTC
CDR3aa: CSARAVRSGANVLTF

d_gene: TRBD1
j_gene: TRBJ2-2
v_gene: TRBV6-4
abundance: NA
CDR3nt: TGTGCCAGCAGTGTTGGGACAGGTCGGACCGGGGAGCTGTTTTTT
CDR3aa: CASSVGTGRTGELFF

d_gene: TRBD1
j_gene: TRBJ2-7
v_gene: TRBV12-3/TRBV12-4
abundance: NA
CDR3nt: TGTGCCAGCAGTTTTCGCCCCAGGGACAGGGGGCGTCACGAGCAGTACTTC
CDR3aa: CASSFRPRDRGRHEQYF

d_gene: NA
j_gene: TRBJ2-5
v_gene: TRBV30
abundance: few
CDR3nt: TGTGCCTGGAGAGACATCGGGACTTCCAAAGAGACCCAGTACTTC
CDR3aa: CAWRDIGTSKETQYF

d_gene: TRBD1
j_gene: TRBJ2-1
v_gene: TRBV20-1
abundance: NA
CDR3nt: TGCAGTGCCGGGGACAGGTGGGACAATGAGCAGTTCTTC
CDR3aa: CSAGDRWDNEQFF

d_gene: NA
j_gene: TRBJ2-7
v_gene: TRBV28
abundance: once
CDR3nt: TGTGCCAGCAGTTCCGGGACTTATAATTACGAGCAGTACTTC
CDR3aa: CASSSGTYNYEQYF